The clone carrying this T cell receptor (beta chain) has ten or more counts. The data belong to a study of T cells after posttransplantation cyclophosphamide. TCRdb keeps only in-frame clones here, not all; method: immunoSEQ multiplex PCR. Recorded here are 30,000 to 50,000 clones, with no singletons, and the ten leading clones hold about 4.2%. Material: PBMCs. The receptor was isolated from a woman aged 50 to 60 in good health and a related stem cell transplant donor.

The CDR3 loop is CASSQEGGTGVLSTDTQYF. The CDR3 DNA sequence: TGCGCCAGCAGCCAAGAAGGCGGGACAGGGGTGTTAAGCACAGATACGCAGTATTTT. This chain links TRBV4-1 with TRBJ2-3; 10 positions agree with TRBD1. The V gene end was trimmed by 0 bases and the J gene end by 0 bases; junction bases not matched to a gene: 9. The germline V gene has CDR1 MGHRA and CDR2 YSYEKL. The CDR3 contains 19 residues.